This TCR beta chain was captured by sequencing in a study of cytomegalovirus exposure and HLA in healthy donors. Findings and limits, study-wide: The CMV antigen specificity of a few CMV-associated chains was confirmed through in vitro analysis. Cytomegalovirus-associated TCR beta chains were listed, numbering around 150. Most TCR sequences were rare, but some public TCRs occurred in many donors.

V was pared by 5 bases and J by 4 bases, with 5 bases of the junction left unmatched. Germline CDR1 reads SGHTA; CDR2 reads FQGTGA. CDR3 length: 14 amino acids. Assay used: immunoSEQ multiplex PCR; TCRdb lists only in-frame clones, some missing. This sample has some 46,000 clones, with roughly 92% found just once. This clone came up once. The target antigen is unknown. The sequenced sample was PBMCs. The sequence derives from a young man in good health and CMV-seronegative. V usage is TRBV7-3 and J usage is TRBJ1-2; TRBD1 agrees at 9 bases. The CDR3 DNA reads as TGTGCCAGCAGCGAAGGACAGGGGATCTATGGCTACACCTTC. Its protein is CASSEGQGIYGYTF.